The rows below give T cell receptor beta chains drawn from one sample of a study of STAT5B mutations in CD4+ large granular lymphocyte leukemia. Sequencing was performed with immunoSEQ multiplex PCR; in TCRdb, only in-frame clones are kept and a portion is missing. This table holds approximately 32,000 clones, 70% to 90% found once. The sample taken for sequencing was CD4+ T cells from blood buffy coats. Every receptor here comes from a human donor in good health. Both conserved end residues are part of each CDR3. The D gene is left open where the match is weak. Expanded clones get a size class; other rows say once, few or many, or leave the size out.

abundance	d_gene	j_gene	v_gene	CDR3nt	CDR3aa
.	.	TRBJ2-5	TRBV27	TGTGCCACCTCGCGGGGGCGCAGCCCCCAAGAGACCCAGTACTTC	CATSRGRSPQETQYF
.	TRBD1	TRBJ2-1	TRBV19	TGTGCCAGTAGTATAGGAGACAGGGGAGGCCCGGGATTCTTC	CASSIGDRGGPGFF
.	.	TRBJ2-7	TRBV6-5	TGTGCCAGCAGTAGGGACCTCAGTTCCTACGAGCAGTACTTC	CASSRDLSSYEQYF
.	.	TRBJ1-6	TRBV11-2	TGTGCCAGCAGCTTAGGTAATTCACCCCTCCACTTT	CASSLGNSPLHF
.	.	TRBJ2-4	TRBV5-1	TGCGCCAGCAGCTTGGCCCCCGGGAGCTTGGGAAACATTCAGTACTTC	CASSLAPGSLGNIQYF
.	TRBD1	TRBJ2-3	TRBV5-1	TGCGCCAGCGCATGGACAGGGGTCACAGATACGCAGTATTTT	CASAWTGVTDTQYF
.	TRBD2	TRBJ2-3	TRBV9	TGTGCCAGCAGCGTAGAGCCCAGCGGGAGAATTGATACGCAGTATTTT	CASSVEPSGRIDTQYF
.	.	TRBJ1-6	TRBV11-2	TGTGCCAGCAGCTTTCAGGGGTATAATTCACCCCTCCACTTT	CASSFQGYNSPLHF
.	TRBD2	TRBJ2-3	TRBV29-1	TGCAGCGTTGAAGAACTAGCGGGGGATACGCAGTATTTT	CSVEELAGDTQYF
few	.	TRBJ2-2	TRBV2	TGTGCCAGCAGCGGAGAAGGGGAGCTGTTTTTT	CASSGEGELFF
once	.	TRBJ1-2	TRBV14	TGTGCCAGCAGCTTACGCCCAGGAGGCTATGGCTACACCTTC	CASSLRPGGYGYTF
.	.	TRBJ2-1	TRBV7-3	TGTGCCAGCAGCTTAGTTTCAGGGTACAATGAGCAGTTCTTC	CASSLVSGYNEQFF
.	.	TRBJ1-4	TRBV5-1	TGCGCCAGCAGCTTGGTTCCAGGAATAAATGAAAAACTGTTTTTT	CASSLVPGINEKLFF
.	.	TRBJ1-4	TRBV6-6	TGTGCCGGGCAAAGGACAGTTGGGGAAAAACTGTTTTTT	CAGQRTVGEKLFF
.	TRBD1	TRBJ2-7	TRBV30	TGTGCCTGGAGTGTAATAGGGACAGGGGACGAGCAGTACTTC	CAWSVIGTGDEQYF
.	.	TRBJ2-5	TRBV5-4	TGTGCCAGCAGCCGTGAAGAGACCCAGTACTTC	CASSREETQYF
.	TRBD2	TRBJ2-1	TRBV9	TGTGCCAGCAGCGCCCCAGGACTAGCGGGAGGCCCCAGGGAGCAGTTCTTC	CASSAPGLAGGPREQFF
.	.	TRBJ1-2	TRBV19	TGTGCCAGTAGTATGGCAGACACATTCTATGGCTACACCTTC	CASSMADTFYGYTF
.	.	TRBJ2-5	TRBV30	TGTGCCTGTAACAGGGACTCAGAGACCCAGTACTTC	CACNRDSETQYF
.	.	TRBJ1-3	TRBV7-6	TGTGCCAGCAGCTTAGACCGGGCTGGAAACACCATATATTTT	CASSLDRAGNTIYF
few	.	TRBJ1-2	TRBV7-9	TGTGCCAGCAGCTTAGGGGCGGCCAGGGAGGCTGGCTACACCTTC	CASSLGAAREAGYTF
.	.	TRBJ2-1	TRBV7-2	TGTGCCAGCAGCGCAGGACGGCCTCCCAATGAGCAGTTCTTC	CASSAGRPPNEQFF
.	TRBD1	TRBJ2-7	TRBV6-5	TGTGCCAGCAGTTACGGGACAGCGAGGTACGAGCAGTACTTC	CASSYGTARYEQYF
once	.	TRBJ1-6	TRBV30	TGTGCCCTAAAGATCGGGGCGTCCTATAATTCACCCCTCCACTTT	CALKIGASYNSPLHF
.	TRBD2	TRBJ2-3	TRBV5-1	TGCGCCAGCAGCCCATGGACTAGCGGGAGCGCCCTGACGAGCACAGATACGCAGTATTTT	CASSPWTSGSALTSTDTQYF
few	.	TRBJ1-1	TRBV9	TGTGCCAGCAGCGTAGATCGGTCGAACACTGAAGCTTTCTTT	CASSVDRSNTEAFF
.	TRBD1	TRBJ2-7	TRBV18	TGTGCCAGCTCACGGCTGGGGACAGGGGCCTACGAGCAGTACTTC	CASSRLGTGAYEQYF
.	.	TRBJ1-5	TRBV5-5	TGTGCCAGCAGTCGCTTGTTCGGCAATCAGCCCCAGCATTTT	CASSRLFGNQPQHF
.	.	TRBJ2-1	TRBV6-5	TGTGCCAGCAGTAGGACTATCACTTACAATGAGCAGTTCTTC	CASSRTITYNEQFF
.	.	TRBJ1-3	TRBV18	TGTGCCAGCTCACCACCGAACCAGAACACCATATATTTT	CASSPPNQNTIYF
few	.	TRBJ1-6	TRBV5-1	TGCGCCAGCAGCGAGAGCTCCTATAATTCACCCCTCCACTTT	CASSESSYNSPLHF
.	.	TRBJ2-5	TRBV29-1	TGCAGCGCCTCGCTAGGGGCCCAGACCCAGTACTTC	CSASLGAQTQYF
.	.	TRBJ1-1	TRBV7-9	TGTGCCAGCAGCTTAGCGATGGTCACCCGGGCCGTCATGAACACTGAAGCTTTCTTT	CASSLAMVTRAVMNTEAFF
.	.	TRBJ1-2	TRBV18	TGTGCCAGTGTGTCCTCTAGGGATGGCTACACCTTC	CASVSSRDGYTF
.	.	TRBJ1-1	TRBV2	TGTGCCAGCAGGGAGGGTTTTTTT	CASREGFF
.	.	TRBJ1-1	TRBV6-5	TGTGCCAGCAGTTACGGACGACAAGCTTTCTTT	CASSYGRQAFF
.	TRBD1	TRBJ2-3	TRBV5-1	TGCGCCAGCAGCCCCGGGACAGGGGGCGTTAATACGCAGTATTTT	CASSPGTGGVNTQYF
.	TRBD1	TRBJ1-5	TRBV10-3	TGTGCCATCAGTGAGTCGGGACAGGCCAATCAGCCCCAGCATTTT	CAISESGQANQPQHF
.	TRBD1	TRBJ1-6	TRBV10-3	TGTGCCATGCGGACAGGATTTAATTCACCCCTCCACTTT	CAMRTGFNSPLHF
.	TRBD1	TRBJ1-5	TRBV7-2	TGTGCCAGCAGCCCCGGGACAGGGGACAATCAGCCCCAGCATTTT	CASSPGTGDNQPQHF
.	.	TRBJ1-4	TRBV18	TGTGCCAGCTCACCTAGGGCAGGGGAAACTAATGAAAAACTGTTTTTT	CASSPRAGETNEKLFF
.	.	TRBJ1-4	TRBV7-9	TGTGCCAGCAGCTTACGGGAAAAACTGTTTTTT	CASSLREKLFF
once	TRBD2	TRBJ2-5	TRBV6-6	TGTGCCAGCAGTAAAGGACTAGCGGGGCAAGAGACCCAGTACTTC	CASSKGLAGQETQYF
.	TRBD1	TRBJ1-2	TRBV7-6	TGTGCCAGCAGCGTGACTCAGGGGGCCGTCAACTATGGCTACACCTTC	CASSVTQGAVNYGYTF
.	.	TRBJ2-3	TRBV14	TGTGCCAGCATGCGGGGAGCTAGCACAGATACGCAGTATTTT	CASMRGASTDTQYF
.	.	TRBJ1-5	TRBV4-1	TGCGCCAGCAGCCCTGGGGGGGCACCCAGCAATCAGCCCCAGCATTTT	CASSPGGAPSNQPQHF
.	.	TRBJ1-5	TRBV19	TGTGCCAGTAGAGACAGGCTCGGGCCTCAGCCCCAGCATTTT	CASRDRLGPQPQHF
.	TRBD2	TRBJ2-1	TRBV27	TGTGCCAGCACCACCTTCGGACTAGCGGGAGGGCCTTCCTACAATGAGCAGTTCTTC	CASTTFGLAGGPSYNEQFF
.	TRBD1	TRBJ1-1	TRBV6-6	TGTGCCAGCAGTTACCCCAGGGGGGCCACTGAAGCTTTCTTT	CASSYPRGATEAFF